The rows below give T cell receptor beta chains drawn from one sample of a study of shared clonotypes between healthy human individuals. Repertoires were generated with immunoSEQ multiplex PCR, while TCRdb's copy carries only in-frame clones and drops some. The table has some 790,000 clones, roughly 72% seen once. The source material was memory CD4+ T cells sorted from blood. These receptors were obtained from a young woman in good health. Each CDR3 is given with its conserved first and last residue. A D gene is named only where the DNA matches it firmly. The size of a clone is reported for some rows only, either as once, few or many, or as a class for expanded clones.

d_call	v_call	clone_size	j_call	cdr3_nt	cdr3_aa
.	TRBV5-1	.	TRBJ2-1	TGCGCCAGCAGCTCCTGGGGGGAGTATCCCAACAATGAGCAGTTCTTC	CASSSWGEYPNNEQFF
TRBD2	TRBV5-4	.	TRBJ2-1	TGTGCCAGCAGCCAAGCCGGGACTAGCGGAACCTACAATGAGCAGTTCTTC	CASSQAGTSGTYNEQFF
.	TRBV4-2	.	TRBJ2-1	TGTGCCAGCAGCCAAGATTTAGCTAGCGTCTCCTACAATGAGCAGTTCTTC	CASSQDLASVSYNEQFF
.	TRBV5-1	.	TRBJ2-3	TGCGCCAGCAGCCCGGTAGGAGGGCTCCCCAATCCTTTGGATACGCAGTATTTT	CASSPVGGLPNPLDTQYF
.	TRBV7-5	.	TRBJ1-5	TGTGCCAGCACCCGAACAGGGGCCGACAATCAGCCCCAGCATTTT	CASTRTGADNQPQHF
.	TRBV7-2	.	TRBJ2-3	TGTGCCAGCAGCTATAGGGTCCCAGATACGCAGTATTTT	CASSYRVPDTQYF
.	TRBV6-1	once	TRBJ1-5	TGTGCCAGCAGTGATCCGGGCCATCCTCATCAGCCCCAGCATTTT	CASSDPGHPHQPQHF
.	TRBV7-3	few	TRBJ2-2	TGTGCCAGCAGCCGCGGGTCGAACACCGGGGAGCTGTTTTTT	CASSRGSNTGELFF
.	TRBV11-2	few	TRBJ1-2	TGTGCCAGCAGCCCCCGCAAGATCTATGGCTACACCTTC	CASSPRKIYGYTF
.	TRBV5-6	once	TRBJ1-1	TGTGCCAGCAGTCCTCTTAGAGGGGTTGGCACTGAAGCTTTCTTT	CASSPLRGVGTEAFF